This TCR beta chain was retrieved from a study of shared clonotypes between healthy human individuals. Some clones are missing from TCRdb's copy, which holds only in-frame ones; the method was immunoSEQ multiplex PCR. This sample has about 2.2 million clones; about 94% occur once, and the top ten carry about 1.7%. With V trimmed by 1 base and J by 4 bases, 3 bases remained unmatched. This CDR3 is 15 amino acids long. Germline CDR1 SGDLS, CDR2 YYNGEE. This clone appeared once. Naive CD8 cells lacked CD45RO, underwent positive selection for CCR7 and left out terminally differentiated effector memory CD45RA+ cells.

The sequencing input was naive CD8+ T cells from PBMCs. This receptor was obtained from a young man in good health. Some clones in this sample may be carry-over from other donors' samples. The chain recombines TRBV9 with TRBJ2-5; TRBD2 aligns across 11 bases. The CDR3 sequence is CASSVTSGSGETQYF. The CDR3 coding sequence is TGTGCCAGCAGCGTAACTAGCGGGAGTGGAGAGACCCAGTACTTC.